Following are 24 T cell receptor beta chains from one sample sequenced in a study of blood T cells in healthy people across ages. Alongside a J-beta primer mix, a sample-barcoded 5' primer served in a second PCR lasting roughly 6 to 11 cycles. MiXCR was run by TCRdb on the 5' RACE reads, yielding one entry per CDR3 protein. The data show about 1,400,000 distinct CDR3 sequences, approximately 38% seen once. The sample was blood. These receptors all stem from a woman aged 18-30 years in good health.

This clonotype was seen only once. This likely comes from a read error, as the CDR3 has no conserved phenylalanine or tryptophan at its end. This sequence joins TRBV5-5 and TRBJ2-7, with D possibly matching TRBD2 (6 bases). Germline CDR1 is SGHKS and CDR2 is YYEKEE (reference sequence). Between the trimmed V and J ends, which lost 4 bases and 1 base, there was a span of 18 bases. This CDR3 contains 16 residues. CDR3: CASSPDRGLASYEQYI. The DNA for the CDR3 is TGTGCCAGCAGCCCCGACCGGGGACTCGCGTCCTACGAGCAGTACATC.

This clonotype came up a few times. The gene calls are TRBV27 and TRBJ2-2; D is ambiguous. Germline CDR1 reads MNHEY; CDR2 reads SMNVEV (reference sequence). CDR3 length equals 14 residues. Trimming shortened V by 6 bases and J by 5 bases, and 13 bases separated the two germline ends. The CDR3 sequence: CASRPVVGTGELFF. CDR3 sequence (DNA): TGTGCCAGCAGGCCAGTGGTAGGAACCGGGGAGCTGTTTTTT.

The chain employs TRBV29-1 and TRBJ1-5; D is perhaps TRBD1 (5 bases). Germline-derived CDR1 and CDR2 are SQVTM and ANQGSEA. This CDR3 contains 12 residues. With 4 bases removed from V and 4 bases from J, the gap between germline ends came to 8 bases. CDR3 coding DNA: TGCAGCGTTGGGGGCCTTAATCAGCCCCAGCATTTT. Translating gives CSVGGLNQPQHF.

This chain links TRBV3-1 with TRBJ1-6; D remains unclear. The CDR3 is made up of 15 amino acids. Trimming took 1 base from V and 10 from J, leaving 14 bases between them. CDR1 LGHDT and CDR2 YNNKEL come from the germline V gene (reference sequence). CDR3 protein: CASSQGSSSESPLHF. The CDR3, as DNA: TGTGCCAGCAGCCAAGGTTCGAGCTCTGAGTCACCCCTCCACTTT.

The rearrangement links TRBV2 to TRBJ2-7; D assignment may be TRBD1 or TRBD2 (5 bases each). V lost 7 bases, J lost 2 bases, and 15 bases lay in between. Germline CDR1 reads SNHLY; CDR2 reads FYNNEI. The CDR3 has 14 amino acids. In DNA form, the CDR3 reads TGTGCCAGCACTCACCGGGACGGCACCTACGAGCAGTACTTC. Translating it yields CASTHRDGTYEQYF.

The gene calls are TRBV7-8 and TRBJ2-5; D remains ambiguous. Trimming left V 1 base short and J 5 bases short, with 14 bases between. Germline CDR1 reads SGHVS; CDR2 reads FQNEAQ. The CDR3 spans 15 residues. The chain's CDR3 is CASSLGASFRETQYF. In nucleotides, the CDR3 is TGTGCCAGCAGCTTAGGGGCCAGTTTTAGGGAGACCCAGTACTTC.

The genes are TRBV29-1 and TRBJ2-7; D is ambiguous. This CDR3 is 13 amino acids long. V was shortened by 1 base and J by 4 bases, with 11 bases between the two germline ends. From germline, CDR1 is SQVTM and CDR2 ANQGSEA. CDR3 DNA: TGCAGCGTTGAAGGAGGAGCCCAATACGAGCAGTACTTC. As protein: CSVEGGAQYEQYF.

The sample holds a few counts of this clonotype. The genes are TRBV9 and TRBJ2-1; 10 nucleotides align to TRBD2. Trimming cost V 0 bases and J 7 bases; bases outside gene matches: 10. This CDR3 region has 17 residues. CDR1 is SGDLS, CDR2 YYNGEE, per germline. The CDR3 nucleotides read TGTGCCAGCAGCGTAGATCCAGCGGGGGGGCCGATTAATGAGCAGTTCTTC. It is translated as CASSVDPAGGPINEQFF.

A few counts support this clonotype. This chain connects TRBV7-3 to TRBJ2-3, with no clear D. This CDR3 is 13 amino acids long. Trimming cost V 5 bases and J 10 bases, with 16 bases left between them. The germline gives CDR1 SGHTA, CDR2 FQGTGA. The CDR3 loop reads CASSPSKDRAQYF. In DNA, the CDR3 is TGTGCCAGCAGCCCGTCGAAGGATCGGGCGCAGTATTTT.

This clonotype was seen a handful of times. In nucleotides, the CDR3 is TGCGCCAGCAGCCAACGCCTCGGACGAGAATACGAGCAGTACTTC. This encodes CASSQRLGREYEQYF. The chain links TRBV4-1 to TRBJ2-7; D call uncertain. Germline lookup yields CDR1 MGHRA and CDR2 YSYEKL. This CDR3 is built from 15 residues. The V end lost 2 bases, the J end lost 4 bases, and 15 bases lay between the germline ends.

The V and J genes are TRBV10-1 and TRBJ1-1; TRBD1 aligns across 7 bases. V lost 7 bases to trimming and J lost 0 bases; unmatched junction nucleotides: 2. CDR3 length: 13 residues. Germline lookup yields CDR1 WNHNN and CDR2 SYGVQD (reference sequence). DNA of the CDR3: TGCGCCAGCATGGGACAGCTGAACACTGAAGCTTTCTTT. Protein product: CASMGQLNTEAFF.

The J gene is TRBJ1-2, the V gene TRBV5-1; TRBD1 matches 9 bases. Germline V gives CDR1 SGHRS, CDR2 YFSETQ. After removal of 0 bases from V and 4 bases from J, the junction contained 4 bases not matched to a gene. The CDR3 totals 15 residues. DNA of the CDR3: TGCGCCAGCAGCTTGGACAGGGGGCGCGGCTATGGCTACACCTTC. Protein sequence: CASSLDRGRGYGYTF. Together with reference TRBV5-1 and TRBJ1-2, the CDR3 gives the full variable domain: KAGVTQTPRYLIKTRGQQVTLSCSPISGHRSVSWYQQTPGQGLQFLFEYFSETQRNKGNFPGRFSGRQFSNSRSEMNVSTLELGDSALYLCASSLDRGRGYGYTFGSGTRLTVV.

V usage is TRBV9 and J usage is TRBJ2-1; no clear D gene. The CDR3 extends over 15 amino acids. Trimming removed 0 bases at V and 3 bases at J, with 10 bases between. CDR1 and CDR2 (germline): SGDLS, YYNGEE. The CDR3 here is CASSVGAALYNEQFF. The CDR3 DNA reads as TGTGCCAGCAGCGTAGGGGCGGCTCTCTACAATGAGCAGTTCTTC. The variable domain in full, with the rest retrieved from reference TRBV9 and TRBJ2-1, is DSGVTQTPKHLITATGQRVTLRCSPRSGDLSVYWYQQSLDQGLQFLIQYYNGEERAKGNILERFSAQQFPDLHSELNLSSLELGDSALYFCASSVGAALYNEQFFGPGTRLTVL.

V is TRBV7-6 and J is TRBJ1-1, with D uncertain. V gave up 6 bases and J gave up 2 bases, with 10 bases separating them. Germline CDR1 SGHVS, CDR2 FNYEAQ. The CDR3 spans 13 residues. Written as DNA, the CDR3 is TGTGCCAGCAGAATGACACCTAACACTGAAGCTTTCTTT. As protein: CASRMTPNTEAFF. The entire variable domain, with the rest obtained from reference TRBV7-6 and TRBJ1-1, is as follows: GAGVSQSPRYKVTKRGQDVALRCDPISGHVSLYWYRQALGQGPEFLTYFNYEAQQDKSGLPNDRFSAERPEGSISTLTIQRTEQRDSAMYRCASRMTPNTEAFFGQGTRLTVV.

The chain employs TRBV13 and TRBJ2-4; D remains ambiguous. Germline CDR1 is PRHDT and CDR2 is FYEKMQ (reference sequence). The CDR3 runs 14 residues. V was clipped by 5 bases and J by 2 bases, with 10 bases between them. CDR3 coding DNA: TGTGCCAGCAGCCCCCCCCACCCCAAAAACATTCAGTACTTC. Its translation: CASSPPHPKNIQYF. Complete variable domain (other parts from reference TRBV13 and TRBJ2-4): AAGVIQSPRHLIKEKRETATLKCYPIPRHDTVYWYQQGPGQDPQFLISFYEKMQSDKGSIPDRFSAQQFSDYHSELNMSSLELGDSALYFCASSPPHPKNIQYFGAGTRLSVL.

The sample holds a few counts of this clonotype. The CDR3, as DNA: TGCAGCGTTGGGGCGCGGGAGCGGGGCACAGATACGCAGTATTTT. This gives the protein CSVGARERGTDTQYF. The chain links TRBV29-1 to TRBJ2-3; TRBD2 matches 7 bases. The junction had 8 bases not matched to a gene; V was cut back by 4 bases and J by 1 base. The CDR3 sequence is 15 residues long. Per the germline V gene, CDR1 is SQVTM and CDR2 is ANQGSEA.

The table lists this clonotype with a few counts. The rearrangement joins TRBV10-3 to TRBJ2-5; D unresolved. Germline V gene sequence: CDR1 ENHRY, CDR2 SYGVKD. V lost 2 bases, J lost 7 bases, and 17 bases lay in between. The CDR3 runs to 15 residues. CDR3 DNA: TGTGCCATCAGTGAGGAAGCATCCATCACGGGGACCCAGTACTTC. Protein product: CAISEEASITGTQYF.

The chain is built from TRBV20-1 and TRBJ2-1; tentative D call: TRBD2 (6 bases). Germline CDR1 and CDR2: DFQATT and SNEGSKA (reference sequence). Trimming stripped 1 base from V and 6 bases from J, with 19 bases between. The CDR3 runs 16 residues. CDR3 DNA sequence: TGCAGTGCTAGAGTGGCGGGATCCGTTTTTTTCAATGAGCAGTTCTTC. This translates into CSARVAGSVFFNEQFF.

As for this clonotype: The junction does not match germline at one end; this may be a read error. V is TRBV12-3 or TRBV12-4 and J is TRBJ2-2, with TRBD1 identical over 9 bases. The CDR3 consists of 15 residues. The CDR3 reads CASSRTGARSGKLFF. CDR3 DNA: TGTGCCAGCAGTAGGACAGGGGCTAGGTCCGGGAAGCTGTTTTTT.

This clonotype was observed a few times. The chain joins TRBV3-1 to TRBJ1-4; 7 bases map to TRBD1. Per germline, CDR1 LGHDT and CDR2 YNNKEL (reference sequence). This CDR3 has 16 amino acids. Losses at the gene ends were 0 bases for V and 5 bases for J; bases not matched to a gene: 6. CDR3 coding DNA: TGTGCCAGCAGCCAAGACTTATCAGGGGGGAATGAAAAACTGTTTTTT. Protein product: CASSQDLSGGNEKLFF.

The rearrangement links TRBV20-1 to TRBJ1-1; 10 bases match TRBD1. Losses at the gene ends were 3 bases for V and 4 bases for J; bases not matched to a gene: 2. Germline V lookup: CDR1 DFQATT, CDR2 SNEGSKA (reference sequence). This CDR3 contains 13 residues. The CDR3 spells CSARDRGGTEAFF. In DNA form, the CDR3 reads TGCAGTGCTAGGGACAGGGGGGGCACTGAAGCTTTCTTT.

The J gene is TRBJ1-2, the V gene TRBV12-3 or TRBV12-4; D unresolved. CDR3 length equals 11 residues. The germline V and J ends were trimmed by 6 bases and 5 bases, with 7 bases remaining between them. DNA for the CDR3: TGTGCCAGCAGCCGCCTATATGGCTACACCTTC. Translation gives CASSRLYGYTF.

This clonotype was seen more than once but under ten times. J is TRBJ1-2 and V is TRBV7-2; the match to TRBD1 covers 7 bases. The CDR3 totals 14 residues. Trimming cost V 1 base and J 4 bases; bases outside gene matches: 3. CDR1 and CDR2 from the germline V gene are SGHTA and FQGNSA. The CDR3 is CASSLETGLYGYTF. The CDR3, as DNA: TGTGCCAGCAGCTTAGAGACAGGGCTCTATGGCTACACCTTC.

This clonotype was counted many times. The J gene is TRBJ2-4, the V gene TRBV3-1, with a possible D match to TRBD1 (6 bases). V dropped 6 bases and J dropped 1 base, with 22 bases sitting between them. Looked up from germline, CDR1 is LGHDT and CDR2 is YNNKEL (reference sequence). The CDR3 spans 18 residues. CDR3 bases: TGTGCCAGCAGGAAATGGGAGACAGGCGCCGGGGCCAAAAACATTCAGTACTTC. Translation: CASRKWETGAGAKNIQYF.